Listed below are T cell receptor beta chains from one sample, sequenced in a study of blood T cells in healthy people across ages. MiXCR, applied by TCRdb to the 5' RACE reads, yields one record per CDR3 protein. The sample has 1.5 million to 2 million distinct CDR3 sequences, more than 35% seen once; the top ten hold under 25%. Source material: blood. These TCRs come from a human donor in good health. Both conserved end residues are part of each CDR3. A D gene is named only where the DNA matches it firmly. The size entry is marked missing in some rows and otherwise reads once, few, many or a size class.

abundance: -
v_gene: TRBV7-6
d_gene: -
j_gene: TRBJ2-3
CDR3aa: CASSLTIAASTDTQYF
CDR3nt: TGTGCCAGCAGCCTAACTATAGCGGCGAGCACAGATACGCAGTATTTT

abundance: -
v_gene: TRBV27
d_gene: -
j_gene: TRBJ1-2
CDR3aa: CASSSSRLYGYTF
CDR3nt: TGTGCCAGCAGTTCCAGTCGGCTCTATGGCTACACCTTC

abundance: many
v_gene: TRBV10-3
d_gene: TRBD1
j_gene: TRBJ2-5
CDR3aa: CAISDRQGQGRLEQYF
CDR3nt: TGTGCCATCAGTGATAGGCAAGGACAGGGGAGATTGGAGCAGTACTTC

abundance: few
v_gene: TRBV5-1
d_gene: -
j_gene: TRBJ2-3
CDR3aa: CASSTDLQVTDTQYF
CDR3nt: TGCGCCAGCAGCACAGACTTGCAAGTCACAGATACGCAGTATTTT

abundance: -
v_gene: TRBV4-2
d_gene: TRBD1
j_gene: TRBJ2-1
CDR3aa: CASSQARQGWDEQFF
CDR3nt: TGTGCCAGCAGCCAAGCAAGACAGGGATGGGATGAGCAGTTCTTC

abundance: -
v_gene: TRBV6-6
d_gene: TRBD1
j_gene: TRBJ2-1
CDR3aa: CASARDRVPYNEQFF
CDR3nt: TGTGCCAGCGCTAGGGACAGGGTACCCTACAATGAGCAGTTCTTC

abundance: few
v_gene: TRBV9
d_gene: -
j_gene: TRBJ2-3
CDR3aa: CASSKDVADTQYF
CDR3nt: TGTGCCAGCAGTAAAGACGTAGCAGATACGCAGTATTTT

abundance: -
v_gene: TRBV28
d_gene: -
j_gene: TRBJ1-5
CDR3aa: CASTKQGRQPQHF
CDR3nt: TGTGCCAGCACAAAACAGGGTCGTCAGCCCCAGCATTTT

abundance: -
v_gene: TRBV5-1
d_gene: -
j_gene: TRBJ2-6
CDR3aa: CASTAAGANVLTF
CDR3nt: TGCGCCAGCACTGCCGCGGGGGCCAACGTCCTGACTTTC

abundance: -
v_gene: TRBV7-2
d_gene: -
j_gene: TRBJ1-2
CDR3aa: CASSYWGEGYGYTF
CDR3nt: TGTGCCAGCAGCTATTGGGGGGAGGGCTATGGCTACACCTTC

abundance: -
v_gene: TRBV29-1
d_gene: -
j_gene: TRBJ1-1
CDR3aa: CSVEDRVPNTEAFF
CDR3nt: TGCAGCGTTGAAGATCGAGTACCGAACACTGAAGCTTTCTTT

abundance: -
v_gene: TRBV20-1
d_gene: -
j_gene: TRBJ2-7
CDR3aa: CSARDYRDHRYEQYF
CDR3nt: TGTAGTGCTAGAGATTATCGGGACCATCGGTACGAGCAGTACTTC

abundance: -
v_gene: TRBV12-3/TRBV12-4
d_gene: TRBD1
j_gene: TRBJ1-2
CDR3aa: CASSSRQGERSYGYTF
CDR3nt: TGTGCCAGCAGTTCTAGACAGGGAGAACGGAGCTATGGCTACACCTTC

abundance: many
v_gene: TRBV12-3/TRBV12-4
d_gene: TRBD1
j_gene: TRBJ1-2
CDR3aa: CASSRTGHGYTF
CDR3nt: TGTGCCAGCAGCCGGACAGGACATGGCTACACCTTC

abundance: -
v_gene: TRBV3-1
d_gene: TRBD2
j_gene: TRBJ2-5
CDR3aa: CASSIPSGGTRETQYF
CDR3nt: TGTGCCAGCAGCATCCCTAGCGGGGGGACCAGAGAGACCCAGTACTTC

abundance: few
v_gene: TRBV18
d_gene: -
j_gene: TRBJ2-6
CDR3aa: CASSPQSSSGANVLTF
CDR3nt: TGTGCCAGCTCACCACAGTCCAGCTCTGGGGCCAACGTCCTGACTTTC

abundance: few
v_gene: TRBV18
d_gene: -
j_gene: TRBJ2-4
CDR3aa: CASSPRPGTYEQYF
CDR3nt: TGTGCCAGCTCACCCCGGCCAGGGACCTACGAACAGTACTTC

abundance: -
v_gene: TRBV20-1
d_gene: -
j_gene: TRBJ2-6
CDR3aa: CSARDFTTLSGANVLTF
CDR3nt: TGCAGTGCTAGAGATTTCACTACACTCTCTGGGGCCAACGTCCTGACTTTC

abundance: -
v_gene: TRBV7-8
d_gene: -
j_gene: TRBJ1-5
CDR3aa: CATRSSPDRNQPQHF
CDR3nt: TGTGCCACCAGATCCAGTCCCGACCGCAATCAGCCCCAGCATTTT

abundance: -
v_gene: TRBV29-1
d_gene: TRBD1
j_gene: TRBJ1-1
CDR3aa: CSVEEKTGGAFF
CDR3nt: TGCAGCGTTGAAGAGAAGACAGGGGGAGCTTTCTTT